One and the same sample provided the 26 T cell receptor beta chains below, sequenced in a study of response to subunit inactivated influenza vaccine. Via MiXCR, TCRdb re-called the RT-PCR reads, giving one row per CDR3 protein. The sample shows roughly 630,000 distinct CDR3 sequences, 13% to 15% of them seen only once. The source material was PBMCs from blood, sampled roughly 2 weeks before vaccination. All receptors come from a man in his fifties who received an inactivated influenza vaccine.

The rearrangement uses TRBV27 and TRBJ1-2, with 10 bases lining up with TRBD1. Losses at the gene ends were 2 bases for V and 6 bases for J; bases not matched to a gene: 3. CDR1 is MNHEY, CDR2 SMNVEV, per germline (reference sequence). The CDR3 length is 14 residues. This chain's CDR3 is CASSLDRGLDGYTF. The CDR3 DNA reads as TGTGCCAGCAGTTTAGACAGGGGGCTTGATGGCTACACCTTC.

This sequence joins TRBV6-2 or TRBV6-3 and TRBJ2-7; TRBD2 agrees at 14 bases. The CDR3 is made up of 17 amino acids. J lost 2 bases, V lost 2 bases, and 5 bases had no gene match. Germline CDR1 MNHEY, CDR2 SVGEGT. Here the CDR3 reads CASSYPPGLAGAYEQYF. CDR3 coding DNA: TGTGCCAGCAGTTACCCTCCGGGACTAGCGGGGGCCTACGAGCAGTACTTC.

The CDR3 spells CASSFIPRLYNEQFF. DNA of the CDR3: TGTGCCAGCAGTTTTATTCCGCGGCTCTACAATGAGCAGTTCTTC. The rearrangement links TRBV28 to TRBJ2-1; D ambiguous. This CDR3 spans 15 amino acids. Per the germline V gene, CDR1 is MDHEN and CDR2 is SYDVKM. Trimming removed 3 bases at V and 3 bases at J, with 12 bases between.

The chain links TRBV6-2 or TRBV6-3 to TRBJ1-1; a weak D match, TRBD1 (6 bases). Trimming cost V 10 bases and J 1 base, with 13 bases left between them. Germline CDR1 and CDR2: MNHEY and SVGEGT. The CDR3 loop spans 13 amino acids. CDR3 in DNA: TGTGCCACCCAATTAGGGGGGAACACTGAAGCTTTCTTT. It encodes CATQLGGNTEAFF.

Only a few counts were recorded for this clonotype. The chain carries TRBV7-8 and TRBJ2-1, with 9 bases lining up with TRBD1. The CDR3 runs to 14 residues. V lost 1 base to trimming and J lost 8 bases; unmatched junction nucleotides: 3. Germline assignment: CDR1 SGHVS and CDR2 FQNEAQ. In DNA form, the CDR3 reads TGTGCCAGCAGCTTAGACAGGGGGCCCGATGAGCAGTTCTTC. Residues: CASSLDRGPDEQFF.

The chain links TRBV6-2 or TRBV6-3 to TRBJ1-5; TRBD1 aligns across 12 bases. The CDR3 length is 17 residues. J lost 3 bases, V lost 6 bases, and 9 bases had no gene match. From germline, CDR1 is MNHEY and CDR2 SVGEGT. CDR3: CASSQTGTGGTNQPQHF. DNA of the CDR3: TGTGCCAGCAGCCAAACCGGGACAGGGGGCACCAATCAGCCCCAGCATTTT.

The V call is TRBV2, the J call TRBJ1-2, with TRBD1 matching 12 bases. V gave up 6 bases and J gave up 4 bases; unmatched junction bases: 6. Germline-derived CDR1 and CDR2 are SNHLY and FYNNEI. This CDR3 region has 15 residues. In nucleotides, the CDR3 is TGTGCCAGCAGGACCGGGACAGGGGGCATCTATGGCTACACCTTC. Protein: CASRTGTGGIYGYTF.

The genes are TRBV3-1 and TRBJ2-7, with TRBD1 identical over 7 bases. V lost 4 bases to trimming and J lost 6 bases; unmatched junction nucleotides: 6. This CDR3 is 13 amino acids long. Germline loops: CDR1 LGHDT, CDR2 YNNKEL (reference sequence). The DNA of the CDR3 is TGTGCCAGCAGCCGAATACAGGGGTCCGAGCAGTACTTC. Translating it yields CASSRIQGSEQYF.

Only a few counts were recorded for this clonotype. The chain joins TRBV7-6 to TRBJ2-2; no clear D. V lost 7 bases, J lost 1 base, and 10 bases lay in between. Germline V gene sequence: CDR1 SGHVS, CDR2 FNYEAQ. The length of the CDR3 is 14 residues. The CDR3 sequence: CASTLTENTGELFF. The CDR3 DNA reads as TGTGCCAGCACCCTAACGGAGAACACCGGGGAGCTGTTTTTT.

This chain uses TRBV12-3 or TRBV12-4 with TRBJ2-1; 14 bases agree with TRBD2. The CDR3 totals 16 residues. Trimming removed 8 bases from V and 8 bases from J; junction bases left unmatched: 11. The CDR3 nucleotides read TGTGCCAGCGGGACTAGCGGGAGAGCCCCGGTCCATGAGCAGTTCTTC. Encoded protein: CASGTSGRAPVHEQFF.

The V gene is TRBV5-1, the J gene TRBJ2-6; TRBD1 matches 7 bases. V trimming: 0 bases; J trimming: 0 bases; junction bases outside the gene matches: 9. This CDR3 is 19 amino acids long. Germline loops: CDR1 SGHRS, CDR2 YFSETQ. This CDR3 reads CASSLAPTGLSSGANVLTF. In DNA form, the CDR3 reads TGCGCCAGCAGCTTGGCCCCGACAGGGCTCAGCTCTGGGGCCAACGTCCTGACTTTC.

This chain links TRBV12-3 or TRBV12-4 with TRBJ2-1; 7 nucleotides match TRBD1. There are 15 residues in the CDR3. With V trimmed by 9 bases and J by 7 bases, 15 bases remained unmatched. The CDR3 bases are TGTGCCAGTGGGCCCGGCACAGGGGTAATGAATGAGCAGTTCTTC. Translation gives CASGPGTGVMNEQFF.

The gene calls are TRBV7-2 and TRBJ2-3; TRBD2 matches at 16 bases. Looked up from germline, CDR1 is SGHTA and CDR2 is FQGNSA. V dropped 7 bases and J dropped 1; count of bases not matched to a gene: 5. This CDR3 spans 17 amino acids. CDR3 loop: CASTGLAGGLGTDTQYF. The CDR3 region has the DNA TGTGCCAGCACGGGACTAGCGGGGGGGCTGGGCACAGATACGCAGTATTTT.

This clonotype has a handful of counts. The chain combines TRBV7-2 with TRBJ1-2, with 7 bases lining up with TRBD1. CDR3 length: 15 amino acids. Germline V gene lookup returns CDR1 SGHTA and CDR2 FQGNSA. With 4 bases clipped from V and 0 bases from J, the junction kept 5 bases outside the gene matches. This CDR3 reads CASSSGDRSNYGYTF. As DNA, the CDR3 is TGTGCCAGCAGCTCCGGGGACAGATCTAACTATGGCTACACCTTC.

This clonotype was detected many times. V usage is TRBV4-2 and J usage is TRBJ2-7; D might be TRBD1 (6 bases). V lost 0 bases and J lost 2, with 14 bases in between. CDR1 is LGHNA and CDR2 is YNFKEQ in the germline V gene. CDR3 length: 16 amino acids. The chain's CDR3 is CASSQEAGTFPYEQYF. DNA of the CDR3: TGTGCCAGCAGCCAAGAGGCCGGGACATTTCCCTACGAGCAGTACTTC.

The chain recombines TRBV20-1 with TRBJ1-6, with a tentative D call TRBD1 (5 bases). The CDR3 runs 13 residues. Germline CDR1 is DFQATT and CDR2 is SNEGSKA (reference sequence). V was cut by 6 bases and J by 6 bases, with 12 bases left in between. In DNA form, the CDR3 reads TGCAGTGCACATACAGGTTTTAATTCACCCCTCCACTTT. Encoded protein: CSAHTGFNSPLHF.

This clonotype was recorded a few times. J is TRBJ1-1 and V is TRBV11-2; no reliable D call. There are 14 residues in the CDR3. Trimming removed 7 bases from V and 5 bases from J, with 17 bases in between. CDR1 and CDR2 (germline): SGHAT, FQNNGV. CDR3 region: CASTPSSDFTEAFF. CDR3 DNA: TGTGCCAGCACCCCATCCTCAGATTTTACTGAAGCTTTCTTT.

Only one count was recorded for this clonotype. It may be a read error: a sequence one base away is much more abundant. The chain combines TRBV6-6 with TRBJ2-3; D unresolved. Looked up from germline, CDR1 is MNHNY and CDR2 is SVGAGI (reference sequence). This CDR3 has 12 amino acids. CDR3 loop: CASSYSPDTEYF. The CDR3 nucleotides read TGTGCCAGCAGTTACAGTCCAGATACGGAGTATTTT.

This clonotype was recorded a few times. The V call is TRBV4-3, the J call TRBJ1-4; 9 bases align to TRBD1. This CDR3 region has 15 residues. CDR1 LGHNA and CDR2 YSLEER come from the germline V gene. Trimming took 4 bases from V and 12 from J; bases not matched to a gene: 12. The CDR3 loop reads CASSPKPGQGEQLFF. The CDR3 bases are TGCGCCAGCAGCCCCAAACCGGGACAGGGAGAGCAACTGTTTTTT.

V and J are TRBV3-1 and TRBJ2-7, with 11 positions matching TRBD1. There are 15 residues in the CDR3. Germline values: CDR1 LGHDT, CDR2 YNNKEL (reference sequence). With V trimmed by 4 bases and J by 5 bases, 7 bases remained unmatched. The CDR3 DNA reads TGTGCCAGCAGCCCCGGACAGGGGGCGGGAAACGAGCAGTACTTC. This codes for CASSPGQGAGNEQYF.

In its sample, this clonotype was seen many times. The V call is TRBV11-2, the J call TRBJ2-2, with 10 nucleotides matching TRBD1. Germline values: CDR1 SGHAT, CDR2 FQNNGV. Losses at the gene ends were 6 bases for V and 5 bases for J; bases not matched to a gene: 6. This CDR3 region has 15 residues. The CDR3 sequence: CASREGQGTTGELFF. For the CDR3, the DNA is TGTGCCAGCAGAGAGGGACAGGGGACGACCGGGGAGCTGTTTTTT. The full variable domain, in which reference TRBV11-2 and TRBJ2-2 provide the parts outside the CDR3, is EAGVAQSPRYKIIEKRQSVAFWCNPISGHATLYWYQQILGQGPKLLIQFQNNGVVDDSQLPKDRFSAERLKGVDSTLKIQPAKLEDSAVYLCASREGQGTTGELFFGEGSRLTVL.

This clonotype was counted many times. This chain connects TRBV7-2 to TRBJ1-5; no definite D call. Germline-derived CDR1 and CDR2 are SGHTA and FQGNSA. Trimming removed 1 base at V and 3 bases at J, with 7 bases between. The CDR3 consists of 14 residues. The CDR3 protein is CASSLVRVNQPQHF. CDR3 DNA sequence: TGTGCCAGCAGCTTAGTACGGGTCAATCAGCCCCAGCATTTT.

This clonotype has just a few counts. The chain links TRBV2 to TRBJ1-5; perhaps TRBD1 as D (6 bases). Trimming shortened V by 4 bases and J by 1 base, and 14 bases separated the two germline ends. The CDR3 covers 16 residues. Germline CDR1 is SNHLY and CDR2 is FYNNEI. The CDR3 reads CASSARRGGSNQPQHF. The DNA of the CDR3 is TGTGCCAGCAGTGCCCGCAGGGGAGGGAGCAATCAGCCCCAGCATTTT. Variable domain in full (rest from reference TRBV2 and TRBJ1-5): EPEVTQTPSHQVTQMGQEVILRCVPISNHLYFYWYRQILGQKVEFLVSFYNNEISEKSEIFDDQFSVERPDGSNFTLKIRSTKLEDSAMYFCASSARRGGSNQPQHFGDGTRLSIL.

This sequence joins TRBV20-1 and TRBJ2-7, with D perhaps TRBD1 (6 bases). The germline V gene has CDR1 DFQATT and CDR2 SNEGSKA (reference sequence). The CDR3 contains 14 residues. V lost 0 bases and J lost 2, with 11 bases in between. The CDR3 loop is CSARDWGTTYEQYF. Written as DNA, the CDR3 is TGCAGTGCTAGAGATTGGGGGACAACCTACGAGCAGTACTTC.

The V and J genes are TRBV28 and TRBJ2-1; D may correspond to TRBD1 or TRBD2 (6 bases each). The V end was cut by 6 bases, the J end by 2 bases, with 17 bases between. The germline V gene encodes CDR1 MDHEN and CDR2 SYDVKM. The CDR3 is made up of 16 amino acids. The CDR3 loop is CASRPNRGQAYNEQFF. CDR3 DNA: TGTGCCAGCAGACCAAATCGGGGGCAGGCCTACAATGAGCAGTTCTTC.

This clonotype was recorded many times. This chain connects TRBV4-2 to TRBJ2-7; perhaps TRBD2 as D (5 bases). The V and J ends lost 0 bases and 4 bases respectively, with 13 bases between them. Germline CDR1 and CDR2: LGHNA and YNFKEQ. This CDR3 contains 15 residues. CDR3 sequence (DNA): TGTGCCAGCAGCCAAGATCCCGGGATCGAGTACGAGCAGTACTTC. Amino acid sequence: CASSQDPGIEYEQYF.